Listed here are 6 T cell receptor beta chains from one sample, sequenced in a study of CD8+ T cells in alopecia areata. Treatment here: oral pan-JAK inhibitor, 5-10 mg twice daily. RNA was isolated and reverse transcribed to cDNA, the sequencing template. The protocol was immunoSEQ multiplex PCR, while the TCRdb copy is restricted to in-frame clones and leaves out a portion. The repertoire holds about 120,000 clones, with roughly 63% as singletons. The sample here was CD8+ T cells sorted from blood, taken at week 4, from a patient treated with tofacitinib. The receptors stem from a human donor with alopecia areata.

Comment on this clone: Within the sample, other DNA sequences also encode this same CDR3. The rearrangement uses TRBV29-1 and TRBJ2-7; TRBD1 agrees at 7 bases. Germline CDR1 and CDR2: SQVTM and ANQGSEA. Trimming cost V 0 bases and J 4 bases; bases outside gene matches: 0. The CDR3 runs to 12 residues. The DNA of the CDR3 is TGCAGCGTTGAAGACAGGGGGTACGAGCAGTACTTC. Residues: CSVEDRGYEQYF.

This clone was seen more than once but under ten times. The chain recombines TRBV30 with TRBJ1-1; 9 nucleotides align to TRBD1. Germline-derived CDR1 and CDR2 are GTSNPN and SVGIG (reference sequence). The CDR3 consists of 13 residues. Germline trimming cut 4 bases from V and 7 bases from J; bases unmatched to any gene: 7. The CDR3 spells CAWKTGGLSEAFF. The CDR3 DNA follows: TGTGCCTGGAAAACAGGGGGCCTCAGTGAAGCTTTCTTT.

Only a few counts were recorded for this clone. The J gene is TRBJ2-2, the V gene TRBV29-1; D not resolved. Germline-derived CDR1 and CDR2 are SQVTM and ANQGSEA. V lost 4 bases and J 2 bases, leaving 8 bases between the germline ends. The CDR3 is 13 amino acids. The CDR3 is CSVVELNTGELFF. The DNA for the CDR3 is TGCAGCGTTGTGGAACTAAACACCGGGGAGCTGTTTTTT.

This clone occurred a few times. The rearrangement joins TRBV5-6 to TRBJ2-4; no reliable D call. Trimming removed 4 bases from V and 0 bases from J, with 23 bases in between. The length of the CDR3 is 19 residues. CDR1 and CDR2 from the germline V gene are SGHDT and YYEEEE. CDR3 coding DNA: TGTGCCAGCAGCACCGACATACTGGAACCCCCCATAGCCAAAAACATTCAGTACTTC. It codes for CASSTDILEPPIAKNIQYF.

The rearrangement joins TRBV13 to TRBJ2-3; 7 bases match TRBD1. V shed 7 bases, J shed 0 bases, and the junction held 10 bases outside the gene matches. The CDR3 is 16 residues long. Germline assignment: CDR1 PRHDT and CDR2 FYEKMQ (reference sequence). The CDR3 region has the DNA TGTGCCAGCACCTCCTACGGGACAGCTAGCACAGATACGCAGTATTTT. Protein product: CASTSYGTASTDTQYF.

The V call is TRBV5-4, the J call TRBJ1-2; perhaps TRBD1 as D (5 bases). The germline V gene encodes CDR1 SGHNT and CDR2 YYREEE (reference sequence). Trimming pared 4 bases from V and 6 bases from J, leaving 19 bases between. The CDR3 totals 15 residues. CDR3 residues: CASSHETPQGNGYTF. CDR3 in DNA: TGTGCCAGCAGCCATGAAACCCCGCAGGGTAATGGCTACACCTTC.